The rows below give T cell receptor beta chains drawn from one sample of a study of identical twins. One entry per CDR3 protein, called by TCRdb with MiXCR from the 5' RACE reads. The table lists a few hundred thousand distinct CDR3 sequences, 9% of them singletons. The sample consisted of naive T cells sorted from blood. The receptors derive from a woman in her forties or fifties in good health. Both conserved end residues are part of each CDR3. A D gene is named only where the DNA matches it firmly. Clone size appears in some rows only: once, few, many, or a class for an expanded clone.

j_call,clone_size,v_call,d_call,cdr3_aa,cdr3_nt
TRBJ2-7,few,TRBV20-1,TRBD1,CSARGPIRGSEQYF,TGCAGTGCTAGAGGTCCCATCAGGGGGTCCGAGCAGTACTTC
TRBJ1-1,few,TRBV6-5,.,CASIMNTEAFF,TGTGCCAGCATTATGAACACTGAAGCTTTCTTT
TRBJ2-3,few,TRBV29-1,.,CSVGTQGGDTQYF,TGCAGCGTTGGGACTCAGGGTGGAGATACGCAGTATTTT
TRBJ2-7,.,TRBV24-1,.,CATSEGEFYEQYF,TGTGCCACCAGTGAGGGGGAGTTCTACGAGCAGTACTTC
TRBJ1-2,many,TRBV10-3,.,CATVERGYGYTF,TGTGCCACCGTCGAGCGGGGGTATGGCTACACCTTC
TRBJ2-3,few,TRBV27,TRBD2,CASSSAGVMVSDTQYF,TGTGCCAGCAGTTCCGCGGGGGTAATGGTATCAGATACGCAGTATTTT
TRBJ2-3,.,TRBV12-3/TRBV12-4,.,CASRAGTGVQYF,TGTGCCAGCAGGGCCGGGACGGGTGTTCAGTATTTT
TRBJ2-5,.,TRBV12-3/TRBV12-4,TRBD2,CASSLLVGAGGRQETQYF,TGTGCCAGCAGTTTATTGGTTGGAGCGGGAGGTCGACAAGAGACCCAGTACTTC
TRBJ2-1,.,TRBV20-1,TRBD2,CSATPSGTYNEQFF,TGCAGTGCTACTCCTAGCGGGACCTACAATGAGCAGTTCTTC
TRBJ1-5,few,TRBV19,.,CASSTQGIGNQPQHF,TGTGCCAGTAGTACCCAGGGTATAGGCAATCAGCCCCAGCATTTT
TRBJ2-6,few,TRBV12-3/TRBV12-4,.,CASSRQSGANVLTF,TGTGCCAGCAGCCGACAGTCTGGGGCCAACGTCCTGACTTTC
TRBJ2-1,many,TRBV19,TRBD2,CASRVTSGSSDEQFF,TGTGCCAGTAGGGTTACTAGCGGGAGTTCGGATGAGCAGTTCTTC
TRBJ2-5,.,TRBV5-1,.,CASNRDAVRETQYF,TGCGCCAGCAACAGGGACGCAGTTCGCGAGACCCAGTACTTC
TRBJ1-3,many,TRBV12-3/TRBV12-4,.,CASSYKGGYSGNTIYF,TGTGCCAGCAGTTATAAAGGGGGTTACTCTGGAAACACCATATATTTT
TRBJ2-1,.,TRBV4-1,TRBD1,CASSQDLAGTGSRNEQFF,TGCGCCAGCAGCCAAGATCTTGCAGGGACAGGGTCTCGAAATGAGCAGTTCTTC
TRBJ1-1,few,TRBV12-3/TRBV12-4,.,CATLRSPQGSEAFF,TGTGCCACCCTCAGGTCGCCCCAAGGCAGTGAAGCTTTCTTT
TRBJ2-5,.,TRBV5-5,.,CASSGIDQETQYF,TGTGCCAGCAGCGGTATAGACCAAGAGACCCAGTACTTC
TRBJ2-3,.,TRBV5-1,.,CASSLAGPQPGTQYF,TGCGCCAGCAGCTTGGCGGGACCCCAGCCGGGGACGCAGTATTTT
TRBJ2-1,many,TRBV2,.,CASSERNEQFF,TGTGCCAGCAGTGAGAGGAATGAGCAGTTCTTC
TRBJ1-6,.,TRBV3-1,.,CASAKGYNSPLHF,TGTGCCAGCGCAAAAGGTTATAATTCACCCCTCCACTTT
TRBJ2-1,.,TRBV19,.,CASSGRRTNRNEQFF,TGTGCCAGTAGTGGGAGAAGGACAAACCGGAATGAGCAGTTCTTC
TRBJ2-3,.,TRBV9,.,CASTLGTTSTDTQYF,TGTGCCAGCACTTTAGGGACCACCTCCACAGATACGCAGTATTTT
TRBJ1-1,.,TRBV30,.,CAWTQEFDTEAFF,TGTGCCTGGACCCAGGAGTTTGACACTGAAGCTTTCTTT
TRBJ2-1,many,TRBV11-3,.,CASSLAGPGYNEQFF,TGTGCCAGCAGCTTAGCGGGACCAGGCTACAATGAGCAGTTCTTC
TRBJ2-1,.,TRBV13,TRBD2,CASSPTSGKDYEQFF,TGTGCCAGCAGCCCGACTAGCGGGAAGGACTATGAGCAGTTCTTC
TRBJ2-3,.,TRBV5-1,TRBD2,CASSFSGVTDTQYF,TGCGCCAGCAGCTTTAGCGGGGTAACAGATACGCAGTATTTT
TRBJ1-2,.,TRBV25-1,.,CASSEGSPNYGYTF,TGTGCCAGCAGTGAAGGGTCCCCTAACTATGGCTACACCTTC
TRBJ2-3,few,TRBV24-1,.,CATSGTATDTQYF,TGTGCCACCAGTGGGACGGCCACAGATACGCAGTATTTT
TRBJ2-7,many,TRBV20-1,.,CSAGDRGEYEQYF,TGCAGTGCAGGGGATAGAGGTGAATACGAGCAGTACTTC
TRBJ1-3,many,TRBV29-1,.,CSVGEGIGNTIYF,TGCAGCGTTGGGGAAGGGATCGGAAACACCATATATTTT
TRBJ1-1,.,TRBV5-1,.,CASSLGGTAFF,TGCGCCAGCAGCTTGGGGGGTACAGCTTTCTTT
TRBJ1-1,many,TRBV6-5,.,CASSYEGFTEAFF,TGTGCCAGCAGTTACGAGGGGTTCACTGAAGCTTTCTTT
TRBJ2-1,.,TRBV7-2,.,CASSLVGMNEQFF,TGTGCCAGCAGCTTGGTGGGAATGAATGAGCAGTTCTTC
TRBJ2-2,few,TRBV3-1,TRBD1,CASSAPGQTTGELFF,TGTGCCAGCAGCGCACCGGGACAGACGACCGGGGAGCTGTTTTTT